A selection of T cell receptor beta chains follows, all from one sample in a study of response to subunit inactivated influenza vaccine. TCRdb re-derived calls from the RT-PCR reads in MiXCR, one entry per CDR3 protein. Here the sample spans 450,000 to 700,000 distinct CDR3 sequences, 13% to 15% being singletons. The specimen was PBMCs from blood, collected about 11 days after vaccination. These receptors were collected from a middle-aged man who received an inactivated influenza vaccine. The CDR3 runs from the conserved cysteine through the conserved F or W. The order of the fields is CDR3 protein, CDR3 DNA, J gene, CDR3 length, D gene, V gene, clone size. The D gene is left open where the match is weak. Clone size, where shown, is once, few, many, or a class for clones that have expanded.

CAIRGAGGRDTQYF | TGTGCCATCAGGGGAGCGGGGGGCCGTGATACGCAGTATTTT | TRBJ2-3 | 14 | TRBD2 | TRBV10-3 | -
CAISEGGEQNSPLHF | TGTGCCATCAGTGAGGGTGGAGAACAGAATTCACCCCTCCACTTT | TRBJ1-6 | 15 | - | TRBV10-3 | -
CSATGNNEQFF | TGCAGTGCGACAGGGAACAATGAGCAGTTCTTC | TRBJ2-1 | 11 | TRBD1 | TRBV20-1 | few
CASSPRGLGTYEQYF | TGTGCCAGCAGCCCCAGGGGGCTAGGAACCTACGAGCAGTACTTC | TRBJ2-7 | 15 | TRBD1 | TRBV2 | few
CRPVETQYF | TGCAGACCAGTTGAAACCCAGTACTTC | TRBJ2-5 | 9 | - | TRBV20-1 | -
CASSSQGSSGNTIYF | TGTGCCAGCAGTTCACAGGGGTCCTCTGGAAACACCATATATTTT | TRBJ1-3 | 15 | TRBD1 | TRBV6-5 | many
CSASRIGRSYNEQFF | TGCAGTGCTAGTAGGATCGGGAGGTCCTACAATGAGCAGTTCTTC | TRBJ2-1 | 15 | TRBD2 | TRBV20-1 | few
CASSFSVETQYF | TGTGCCAGCAGTTTTTCGGTAGAGACCCAGTACTTC | TRBJ2-5 | 12 | - | TRBV12-3/TRBV12-4 | -
CASSSLQGGTDTQYF | TGTGCCAGCAGTTCCCTACAGGGGGGCACAGATACGCAGTATTTT | TRBJ2-3 | 15 | TRBD1 | TRBV12-3/TRBV12-4 | few
CASSRGRAGTGANVLTF | TGCGCCAGCAGCCGGGGGAGGGCAGGGACTGGGGCCAACGTCCTGACTTTC | TRBJ2-6 | 17 | TRBD2 | TRBV4-1 | -
CASGFKGSTGELFF | TGTGCCAGCGGGTTCAAGGGGTCCACCGGGGAGCTGTTTTTT | TRBJ2-2 | 14 | - | TRBV6-1 | few
CASRQGQGSDEQYF | TGTGCCAGCAGACAGGGACAGGGGAGCGACGAGCAGTACTTC | TRBJ2-7 | 14 | TRBD1 | TRBV6-1 | few
CASSLGGTTHEQFF | TGTGCCAGCAGCTTAGGGGGGACAACCCATGAGCAGTTCTTC | TRBJ2-1 | 14 | - | TRBV7-9 | -
CSVAGLAGAGANVLTF | TGCAGCGTGGCGGGACTAGCGGGGGCCGGGGCCAACGTCCTGACTTTC | TRBJ2-6 | 16 | TRBD2 | TRBV29-1 | -
CAWSVRLAGPYEQYF | TGTGCCTGGAGTGTACGACTAGCGGGACCATACGAGCAGTACTTC | TRBJ2-7 | 15 | TRBD2 | TRBV30 | few
CASGDSYNEQFF | TGTGCCAGCGGAGACTCCTACAATGAGCAGTTCTTC | TRBJ2-1 | 12 | - | TRBV12-3/TRBV12-4 | many
CASSVASGRGDGANVLTF | TGTGCCAGCAGCGTAGCGTCGGGTAGGGGGGATGGGGCCAACGTCCTGACTTTC | TRBJ2-6 | 18 | - | TRBV9 | few
CATMGPGADTQYF | TGCGCCACTATGGGGCCCGGGGCGGATACGCAGTATTTT | TRBJ2-3 | 13 | - | TRBV5-1 | -
CASSFLSGDSYEQYF | TGTGCCAGCAGTTTTTTAAGCGGAGACTCCTACGAGCAGTACTTC | TRBJ2-7 | 15 | - | TRBV28 | -
CAISETGLAGGYNEQFF | TGTGCCATCAGTGAGACCGGACTAGCGGGGGGATACAATGAGCAGTTCTTC | TRBJ2-1 | 17 | TRBD2 | TRBV10-3 | many
CSVLIVRGGDNEQFF | TGCAGCGTCCTTATCGTTCGGGGTGGAGACAATGAGCAGTTCTTC | TRBJ2-1 | 15 | - | TRBV29-1 | many
CASSRRSLAGNTGELFF | TGTGCCAGCAGCCGTAGGTCACTAGCGGGGAACACCGGGGAGCTGTTTTTT | TRBJ2-2 | 17 | TRBD2 | TRBV7-2 | -
CASSLQDGSHGYTF | TGCGCCAGCAGCTTGCAGGACGGGAGTCATGGCTACACCTTC | TRBJ1-2 | 14 | - | TRBV5-1 | few
CASSSYRGNTEAFF | TGTGCCAGCAGCTCGTACAGGGGGAACACTGAAGCTTTCTTT | TRBJ1-1 | 14 | TRBD1 | TRBV5-6 | many
CASTQRPWVSRRNTGELFF | TGTGCCAGCACCCAACGTCCCTGGGTCAGTCGAAGGAACACCGGGGAGCTGTTTTTT | TRBJ2-2 | 19 | - | TRBV28 | many
CASRRSGANVLTF | TGTGCCAGCAGGCGGTCTGGGGCCAACGTCCTGACTTTC | TRBJ2-6 | 13 | - | TRBV12-3/TRBV12-4 | many
CSVGNSGANVLTF | TGCAGCGTTGGGAATTCTGGGGCCAACGTCCTGACTTTC | TRBJ2-6 | 13 | - | TRBV29-1 | few
CASSQAGLVLGGEQFF | TGTGCCAGCAGCCAAGCCGGACTAGTCCTAGGGGGTGAGCAGTTCTTC | TRBJ2-1 | 16 | - | TRBV3-1 | -
CASSQTGVSGNTIYF | TGTGCCAGCAGCCAAACAGGGGTTTCGGGAAACACCATATATTTT | TRBJ1-3 | 15 | TRBD1 | TRBV4-2 | few
CASSLAGTGVGQFF | TGCGCCAGCAGCTTGGCCGGGACAGGCGTTGGGCAGTTCTTC | TRBJ2-1 | 14 | TRBD1 | TRBV5-1 | -
CASSHGYYEQYF | TGTGCCAGCAGCCATGGATACTACGAGCAGTACTTC | TRBJ2-7 | 12 | - | TRBV14 | few
CASSLYSGTGELFF | TGTGCCAGCAGTTTATATTCTGGGACCGGGGAGCTGTTTTTT | TRBJ2-2 | 14 | - | TRBV28 | few
CASSQGIISGRALGNEQFF | TGCGCCAGCAGCCAAGGCATCATTAGCGGGAGGGCCCTCGGGAATGAGCAGTTCTTC | TRBJ2-1 | 19 | TRBD2 | TRBV4-1 | -
CASSQSRTNEKLFF | TGTGCCAGCAGCCAATCCAGAACGAATGAAAAACTGTTTTTT | TRBJ1-4 | 14 | - | TRBV3-1 | -
CSARGFEGLGYEQYF | TGCAGTGCTAGAGGATTTGAGGGACTTGGCTACGAGCAGTACTTC | TRBJ2-7 | 15 | - | TRBV20-1 | -
CASSLGLAGTSTDTQYF | TGTGCCAGCAGTTTGGGACTAGCGGGGACTAGCACAGATACGCAGTATTTT | TRBJ2-3 | 17 | TRBD2 | TRBV6-5 | few
CASSLAGRENYGYTF | TGCGCCAGCAGCTTGGCCGGTCGGGAGAACTATGGCTACACCTTC | TRBJ1-2 | 15 | - | TRBV5-1 | few
CASSSGTLSQPQHF | TGTGCCAGCAGTTCCGGGACACTCTCTCAGCCCCAGCATTTT | TRBJ1-5 | 14 | - | TRBV12-3/TRBV12-4 | many
CASSLGLASPDTQYF | TGTGCCAGCAGTCTGGGACTAGCGAGCCCAGATACGCAGTATTTT | TRBJ2-3 | 15 | TRBD2 | TRBV12-3/TRBV12-4 | many
CASSLGGTIQETQYF | TGTGCCAGCAGTTTGGGAGGCACGATCCAAGAGACCCAGTACTTC | TRBJ2-5 | 15 | - | TRBV6-2/TRBV6-3 | -
CASSHFRGGRDTQYF | TGCGCCAGCAGCCATTTCAGGGGAGGTCGGGATACGCAGTATTTT | TRBJ2-3 | 15 | - | TRBV4-3 | few
CASSLGRDRGETQYF | TGTGCCAGCAGCTTAGGGCGCGACAGGGGTGAGACCCAGTACTTC | TRBJ2-5 | 15 | TRBD1 | TRBV13 | -
CASSAWDRGQETQYF | TGTGCCAGCAGTGCATGGGACAGGGGACAAGAGACCCAGTACTTC | TRBJ2-5 | 15 | TRBD1 | TRBV12-3/TRBV12-4 | few
CASSLALRGTEAFF | TGTGCCAGCAGTTTAGCGCTCAGGGGCACTGAAGCTTTCTTT | TRBJ1-1 | 14 | - | TRBV12-3/TRBV12-4 | -